The clone carrying this T cell receptor (beta chain) was observed at least ten times. V was clipped by 7 bases and J by 2 bases, with 14 bases between them. The CDR3 is made up of 14 amino acids. Germline loops: CDR1 MNHNS, CDR2 SASEGT. These data belong to a study of T cells in Graves' hyperthyroidism and ophthalmopathy. Using RNA transcripts as the source, TCR beta CDR3 regions were amplified. The HTBI primer set drove a first-round RT-PCR of the TCR CDR3. One entry per CDR3 protein results from TCRdb running MiXCR on the multiplex PCR reads. The data hold about 530,000 distinct CDR3 sequences, with over 15% observed a single time.

The source is a young woman with Graves' ophthalmopathy. The sequencing input was blood. This chain connects TRBV6-1 to TRBJ1-1; D is perhaps TRBD1 (5 bases). The chain's CDR3 is CASTPGGGNTEAFF. The CDR3 nucleotides are TGTGCCAGCACTCCAGGCGGGGGTAACACTGAAGCTTTCTTT.